These 8 T cell receptor beta chains were sequenced from one sample in a study of blood T cell repertoires in COVID-19. Profiling relied on immunoSEQ multiplex PCR, and the TCRdb table lists in-frame clones only, not all of them. The sample carries around 160,000 clones, approximately 90% recorded once. The specimen sequenced was PBMCs or T cells enriched from blood (not recorded which). Every receptor here comes from a woman under 40 with acute COVID-19.

The chain recombines TRBV9 with TRBJ1-2, with 8 positions matching TRBD1. CDR3 length: 13 residues. Germline V gene lookup returns CDR1 SGDLS and CDR2 YYNGEE. The junction had 5 bases not matched to a gene; V was cut back by 4 bases and J by 6 bases. Written as DNA, the CDR3 is TGTGCCAGCAGCTTCCGACAGGGGAATGGCTACACCTTC. Encoded protein: CASSFRQGNGYTF.

This clone was seen only once. This chain connects TRBV19 to TRBJ1-1, with D possibly matching TRBD1 (5 bases). Germline V gives CDR1 LNHDA, CDR2 SQIVND (reference sequence). Trimming removed 1 base at V and 1 base at J, with 13 bases between. The CDR3 covers 16 residues. The CDR3 coding sequence is TGTGCCAGTAGTATAGTCATAGGGGCGGCGAACACTGAAGCTTTCTTT. This encodes CASSIVIGAANTEAFF.

The J gene is TRBJ2-1, the V gene TRBV3-1 (or the pseudogene TRBV3-2); TRBD2 matches 10 bases. V shed 3 bases and J 7 bases; nucleotides not matched to a gene: 3. Per the germline V gene, CDR1 is LGHDT and CDR2 is YNNKEL (reference sequence). CDR3 length: 14 residues. The CDR3 loop reads CASSQSLAGNEQFF. The CDR3 DNA reads as TGTGCCAGCAGCCAGTCACTAGCGGGAAATGAGCAGTTCTTC.

The V call is TRBV29-1, the J call TRBJ2-1, with 7 bases matching TRBD1. Germline V gene lookup returns CDR1 SQVTM and CDR2 ANQGSEA. Trimming at V came to 4 bases and at J to 9 bases, leaving 6 bases not matched to a gene. CDR3 length: 12 amino acids. The CDR3 bases are TGCAGCGTTGGGACAGGTTATGGTGAGCAGTTCTTC. It encodes CSVGTGYGEQFF.

This chain connects TRBV7-2 to TRBJ2-1; 13 nucleotides match TRBD2. V shed 1 base and J 3 bases; nucleotides not matched to a gene: 6. This CDR3 contains 18 residues. The germline V gene has CDR1 SGHTA and CDR2 FQGNSA. In DNA form, the CDR3 reads TGTGCCAGCAGCTTAGTACTAGCGGGAGGGTACGACTACAATGAGCAGTTCTTC. Translation gives CASSLVLAGGYDYNEQFF. The entire variable domain, with the rest obtained from reference TRBV7-2 and TRBJ2-1, is as follows: GAGVSQSPSNKVTEKGKDVELRCDPISGHTALYWYRQSLGQGLEFLIYFQGNSAPDKSGLPSDRFSAERTGGSVSTLTIQRTQQEDSAVYLCASSLVLAGGYDYNEQFFGPGTRLTVL.

With regard to this clone: One end of the junction fails to match germline, which may point to a read error. The chain combines TRBV28 with TRBJ2-3; a possible D gene is TRBD2 (6 bases). CDR3 size: 13 residues. Germline V gene lookup returns CDR1 MDHEN and CDR2 SYDVKM. The CDR3 region is CAGRASGTDTQYF. CDR3 sequence (DNA): TGTGCCGGCAGGGCTAGCGGCACAGATACGCAGTATTTT.

The CDR3 DNA reads TGTGCCAGCAGGGCGGGCCAAAACAATGAGCAGTTCTTC. It codes for CASRAGQNNEQFF. J is TRBJ2-1 and V is TRBV27; D is possibly TRBD2 (5 bases). The CDR3 extends over 13 amino acids. Between the trimmed V and J ends, which lost 6 bases and 5 bases, there was a span of 11 bases. Per germline, CDR1 MNHEY and CDR2 SMNVEV (reference sequence).

J is TRBJ1-5 and V is TRBV28; 8 bases line up with TRBD1. The germline CDR1 and CDR2 sequences are MDHEN and SYDVKM. CDR3 length equals 14 residues. Trimming cost V 5 bases and J 7 bases; bases outside gene matches: 7. CDR3 DNA: TGTGCCAGCAGTAAACCGGGACAGGTACAGCCCCAGCATTTT. Encoded protein: CASSKPGQVQPQHF.